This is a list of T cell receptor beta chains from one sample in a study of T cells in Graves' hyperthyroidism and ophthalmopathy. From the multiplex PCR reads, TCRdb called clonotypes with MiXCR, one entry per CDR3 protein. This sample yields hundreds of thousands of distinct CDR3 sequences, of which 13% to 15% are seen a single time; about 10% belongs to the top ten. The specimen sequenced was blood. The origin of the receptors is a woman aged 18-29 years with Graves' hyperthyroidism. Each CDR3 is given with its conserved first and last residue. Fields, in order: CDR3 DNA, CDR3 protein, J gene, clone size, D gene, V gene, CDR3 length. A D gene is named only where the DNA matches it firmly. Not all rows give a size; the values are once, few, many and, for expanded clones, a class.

cdr3_nt: TGTGCCACCAGCAGAGATCTGGGGGGACAAGAGACCCAGTACTTC; cdr3_aa: CATSRDLGGQETQYF; j_call: TRBJ2-5; clone_size: few; d_call: NA; v_call: TRBV15; cdr3_length: 15
cdr3_nt: TGTGCCAGCAGCGTCACTCGAAACAGGGGAGGTGGAGATACGCAATATTTT; cdr3_aa: CASSVTRNRGGGDTQYF; j_call: TRBJ2-3; clone_size: NA; d_call: NA; v_call: TRBV9; cdr3_length: 17
cdr3_nt: TGTGCCAGCAGTGCCCCTGGAAATGACAATGAGCAGTTCTTC; cdr3_aa: CASSAPGNDNEQFF; j_call: TRBJ2-1; clone_size: many; d_call: NA; v_call: TRBV2; cdr3_length: 14
cdr3_nt: TGTGCCAGCAGTGAAGGGGGACCCCCGTACAATGAGCAGTTCTTC; cdr3_aa: CASSEGGPPYNEQFF; j_call: TRBJ2-1; clone_size: many; d_call: NA; v_call: TRBV6-1; cdr3_length: 15
cdr3_nt: TGCAGTGCTAGACCCATACAGGGAAGCAATCAGCCCCAGCATTTT; cdr3_aa: CSARPIQGSNQPQHF; j_call: TRBJ1-5; clone_size: many; d_call: NA; v_call: TRBV20-1; cdr3_length: 15
cdr3_nt: TGTGCCAGCAGCCCGAAGGGGGGGAGGGACATTCAGTACTTC; cdr3_aa: CASSPKGGRDIQYF; j_call: TRBJ2-4; clone_size: NA; d_call: NA; v_call: TRBV7-9; cdr3_length: 14
cdr3_nt: TGTGCCAGCAGCGTCGGCCCTAGCGGGTCTTCCTACGAGCAGTACTTC; cdr3_aa: CASSVGPSGSSYEQYF; j_call: TRBJ2-7; clone_size: NA; d_call: TRBD2; v_call: TRBV4-2; cdr3_length: 16
cdr3_nt: TGTGCCAGCAGTGAACGAGGACGAAATTCACCCCTCCACTTT; cdr3_aa: CASSERGRNSPLHF; j_call: TRBJ1-6; clone_size: few; d_call: NA; v_call: TRBV2; cdr3_length: 14
cdr3_nt: TGCGCCAGCAGCATCAACACAGACGGGAATTCACCCCTCCACTTT; cdr3_aa: CASSINTDGNSPLHF; j_call: TRBJ1-6; clone_size: many; d_call: NA; v_call: TRBV5-1; cdr3_length: 15
cdr3_nt: TGTGCTAGTGGTTTTTTCGGCACGACTCGACTCGATACGCAGTATTTT; cdr3_aa: CASGFFGTTRLDTQYF; j_call: TRBJ2-3; clone_size: many; d_call: NA; v_call: TRBV12-5; cdr3_length: 16
cdr3_nt: TGTGCCAGCAGTGACGGAAGGATTTGGACAGTAGAGACCCAGTACTTC; cdr3_aa: CASSDGRIWTVETQYF; j_call: TRBJ2-5; clone_size: few; d_call: NA; v_call: TRBV2; cdr3_length: 16
cdr3_nt: TGTGCCAGCAGCCAAGGGACCACCTCCGAGCAGTACTTC; cdr3_aa: CASSQGTTSEQYF; j_call: TRBJ2-7; clone_size: NA; d_call: NA; v_call: TRBV4-2; cdr3_length: 13
cdr3_nt: TGTGCCAGCAGTGACTCCATGGCAGGGGAAGGCAGGGGTCAGCCCCAGCATTTT; cdr3_aa: CASSDSMAGEGRGQPQHF; j_call: TRBJ1-5; clone_size: NA; d_call: NA; v_call: TRBV6-4; cdr3_length: 18
cdr3_nt: TGTGCCTGGAAACGGGCTCCCTACAATGAGCAGTTCTTC; cdr3_aa: CAWKRAPYNEQFF; j_call: TRBJ2-1; clone_size: many; d_call: NA; v_call: TRBV30; cdr3_length: 13
cdr3_nt: TGTGCCATCCAGGAGCCGTGGGAAGGGGATGAGCAGTTCTTC; cdr3_aa: CAIQEPWEGDEQFF; j_call: TRBJ2-1; clone_size: few; d_call: NA; v_call: TRBV6-1; cdr3_length: 14
cdr3_nt: TGTGCCAGCAGCCCCCACGGGCGCGAGCAGTACTTC; cdr3_aa: CASSPHGREQYF; j_call: TRBJ2-7; clone_size: many; d_call: NA; v_call: TRBV11-2; cdr3_length: 12
cdr3_nt: TGTGCCAGCAGTCTGGGGGACAGGCGACCGAACACTGAAGCTTTCTTT; cdr3_aa: CASSLGDRRPNTEAFF; j_call: TRBJ1-1; clone_size: many; d_call: TRBD1; v_call: TRBV28; cdr3_length: 16
cdr3_nt: TGTGCCTGGAGTCCGTCGGGCAGGGCCTTGCAGTACTTC; cdr3_aa: CAWSPSGRALQYF; j_call: TRBJ2-7; clone_size: many; d_call: NA; v_call: TRBV30; cdr3_length: 13
cdr3_nt: TGTGCTAGTGGTTTGGGCGGGAGCTCCTACAATGAGCAGTTCTTC; cdr3_aa: CASGLGGSSYNEQFF; j_call: TRBJ2-1; clone_size: many; d_call: TRBD2; v_call: TRBV12-5; cdr3_length: 15
cdr3_nt: TGTGCCAGTAGTACACTTGACTGGGGGCAGGATGAGCAGTTCTTC; cdr3_aa: CASSTLDWGQDEQFF; j_call: TRBJ2-1; clone_size: few; d_call: NA; v_call: TRBV19; cdr3_length: 15
cdr3_nt: TGTGCCAGCAGCCAAGATAGGGGCCCTACTGGGGACACTGAAGCTTTCTTT; cdr3_aa: CASSQDRGPTGDTEAFF; j_call: TRBJ1-1; clone_size: many; d_call: NA; v_call: TRBV3-1; cdr3_length: 17
cdr3_nt: TGTGCCTGGAGTGGGTCCCCGGGCTATGGCTACACCTTC; cdr3_aa: CAWSGSPGYGYTF; j_call: TRBJ1-2; clone_size: NA; d_call: NA; v_call: TRBV30; cdr3_length: 13
cdr3_nt: TGTGCCAGCAGCTTAGGCCCGGGACTTTTCTCCTACGAGCAGTACTTC; cdr3_aa: CASSLGPGLFSYEQYF; j_call: TRBJ2-7; clone_size: NA; d_call: NA; v_call: TRBV13; cdr3_length: 16
cdr3_nt: TGTGCCAGCAGCCAAGAGAATCCTAACTATGGCTACACCTTC; cdr3_aa: CASSQENPNYGYTF; j_call: TRBJ1-2; clone_size: NA; d_call: NA; v_call: TRBV3-1; cdr3_length: 14
cdr3_nt: TGCGCCAGCAGGCCACCATGGGGGAGGGGCACCGGGGAGCTGTTTTTT; cdr3_aa: CASRPPWGRGTGELFF; j_call: TRBJ2-2; clone_size: NA; d_call: TRBD2; v_call: TRBV4-1; cdr3_length: 16
cdr3_nt: TGTGCCAGCAGTAATCCCGGGACTGCCTACAATGAGCAGTTCTTC; cdr3_aa: CASSNPGTAYNEQFF; j_call: TRBJ2-1; clone_size: NA; d_call: NA; v_call: TRBV6-1; cdr3_length: 15
cdr3_nt: TGTGCCAGCTCACCTGACCAAGGATATAATTCACCCCTCCACTTT; cdr3_aa: CASSPDQGYNSPLHF; j_call: TRBJ1-6; clone_size: few; d_call: NA; v_call: TRBV18; cdr3_length: 15
cdr3_nt: TGTGCCAGCAGCCAAGGGCAGGATTTGAGCATTCAGTACTTC; cdr3_aa: CASSQGQDLSIQYF; j_call: TRBJ2-4; clone_size: few; d_call: NA; v_call: TRBV3-1; cdr3_length: 14
cdr3_nt: TGTGCCATCGGGGCGACAGATACGCAGTATTTT; cdr3_aa: CAIGATDTQYF; j_call: TRBJ2-3; clone_size: few; d_call: NA; v_call: TRBV10-3; cdr3_length: 11
cdr3_nt: TGTGCCAGCAGTTACAGGATGCGATCGAACACCGGGGAGCTGTTTTTT; cdr3_aa: CASSYRMRSNTGELFF; j_call: TRBJ2-2; clone_size: NA; d_call: NA; v_call: TRBV6-2/TRBV6-3; cdr3_length: 16
cdr3_nt: TGTGCCAGCAGCCCCCTGTGGGGGCCAATAAAGGCCCAGTACTTC; cdr3_aa: CASSPLWGPIKAQYF; j_call: TRBJ2-5; clone_size: many; d_call: NA; v_call: TRBV11-2; cdr3_length: 15
cdr3_nt: TGTGCCAGCAGTTTATTCGGGAACACCGGGGAGCTGTTTTTT; cdr3_aa: CASSLFGNTGELFF; j_call: TRBJ2-2; clone_size: few; d_call: NA; v_call: TRBV28; cdr3_length: 14
cdr3_nt: TGCGCCAGCAGCTTGGCCGGACAGGGGGTAGGTCATGAGCAGTTCTTC; cdr3_aa: CASSLAGQGVGHEQFF; j_call: TRBJ2-1; clone_size: many; d_call: TRBD1; v_call: TRBV5-1; cdr3_length: 16
cdr3_nt: TGTGCCAGCAGCTCCCTCGGGGGAGGGAGAGAGACCCAGTACTTC; cdr3_aa: CASSSLGGGRETQYF; j_call: TRBJ2-5; clone_size: many; d_call: TRBD2; v_call: TRBV11-2; cdr3_length: 15
cdr3_nt: TGTGCCAGCAGTTTATCCCGGACCCTGGGAAGTCAGCCCCAGCATTTT; cdr3_aa: CASSLSRTLGSQPQHF; j_call: TRBJ1-5; clone_size: many; d_call: NA; v_call: TRBV12-3/TRBV12-4; cdr3_length: 16
cdr3_nt: TGCAGTGCTAGAGATCTGTCGGGGGCTAATTCACCCCTCCACTTT; cdr3_aa: CSARDLSGANSPLHF; j_call: TRBJ1-6; clone_size: NA; d_call: NA; v_call: TRBV20-1; cdr3_length: 15
cdr3_nt: TGTGCCAGCAGTTTAAACACTGGAGGCTATGGCTACACCTTC; cdr3_aa: CASSLNTGGYGYTF; j_call: TRBJ1-2; clone_size: many; d_call: NA; v_call: TRBV27; cdr3_length: 14
cdr3_nt: TGTGCCAGCAGACGGGCCTCCGAGACCGGGGAGCTGTTTTTT; cdr3_aa: CASRRASETGELFF; j_call: TRBJ2-2; clone_size: few; d_call: NA; v_call: TRBV6-1; cdr3_length: 14
cdr3_nt: TGTGCCAGCAGTTTCCCCTTAGTGGGACTAACCGCCTACGAGCAGTACTTC; cdr3_aa: CASSFPLVGLTAYEQYF; j_call: TRBJ2-7; clone_size: many; d_call: TRBD2; v_call: TRBV28; cdr3_length: 17
cdr3_nt: TGCAGTGCTTCCATAGCGGGAGATACGCAGTATTTT; cdr3_aa: CSASIAGDTQYF; j_call: TRBJ2-3; clone_size: many; d_call: TRBD2; v_call: TRBV20-1; cdr3_length: 12
cdr3_nt: TGTGCCAGCAGTAGACCGACCCTATACAATGAGCAGTTCTTC; cdr3_aa: CASSRPTLYNEQFF; j_call: TRBJ2-1; clone_size: many; d_call: NA; v_call: TRBV7-2; cdr3_length: 14
cdr3_nt: TGCGCCAGCAGTGAGTCGGGCCGAACGAAGTTCTTC; cdr3_aa: CASSESGRTKFF; j_call: TRBJ2-1; clone_size: NA; d_call: NA; v_call: TRBV10-2; cdr3_length: 12
cdr3_nt: TGTGCCAGCAGCTCCTCGGAGTTCAGGCAGGGCTACACCTTC; cdr3_aa: CASSSSEFRQGYTF; j_call: TRBJ1-2; clone_size: NA; d_call: NA; v_call: TRBV13; cdr3_length: 14
cdr3_nt: TGTGCCAGCAGCTTAGGAGGGTCGGGCGAGCAGTACTTC; cdr3_aa: CASSLGGSGEQYF; j_call: TRBJ2-7; clone_size: many; d_call: NA; v_call: TRBV7-9; cdr3_length: 13
cdr3_nt: TGCGCCAGCAAAAGCAACAGCGAACTAAGCACAGATACGCAGTATTTT; cdr3_aa: CASKSNSELSTDTQYF; j_call: TRBJ2-3; clone_size: few; d_call: NA; v_call: TRBV4-1; cdr3_length: 16
cdr3_nt: TGCGCCAGCAGCTTAGGCTCCGAGGGAAATGAGCAGTTCTTC; cdr3_aa: CASSLGSEGNEQFF; j_call: TRBJ2-1; clone_size: few; d_call: NA; v_call: TRBV5-1; cdr3_length: 14
cdr3_nt: TGTGCCAGTCGGACGGGAGACGGGACCTACGAGCAGTACTTC; cdr3_aa: CASRTGDGTYEQYF; j_call: TRBJ2-7; clone_size: many; d_call: NA; v_call: TRBV28; cdr3_length: 14
cdr3_nt: TGTGCCAGCAGTGAGGGGTACGGCAGGGCGGATGAGCAGTTCTTC; cdr3_aa: CASSEGYGRADEQFF; j_call: TRBJ2-1; clone_size: many; d_call: NA; v_call: TRBV2; cdr3_length: 15
cdr3_nt: TGTGCCTGGAGTGTTTCGGTGCACGAGCAGTACTTC; cdr3_aa: CAWSVSVHEQYF; j_call: TRBJ2-7; clone_size: many; d_call: NA; v_call: TRBV30; cdr3_length: 12
cdr3_nt: TGTGCCACCAGTGACATGGGAGGGGGCGGCCGAAGCAGGGAGCTGTTTTTT; cdr3_aa: CATSDMGGGGRSRELFF; j_call: TRBJ2-2; clone_size: many; d_call: NA; v_call: TRBV24-1; cdr3_length: 17
cdr3_nt: TGTGCCAGCAGCTTCCTCGGGGGGGGCATGAACACTGAAGCTTTCTTT; cdr3_aa: CASSFLGGGMNTEAFF; j_call: TRBJ1-1; clone_size: few; d_call: NA; v_call: TRBV13; cdr3_length: 16
cdr3_nt: TGTGCCAGCAGCAAAAAAACCGGGACGCCGCTTAATGGCTACACCTTC; cdr3_aa: CASSKKTGTPLNGYTF; j_call: TRBJ1-2; clone_size: NA; d_call: NA; v_call: TRBV7-3; cdr3_length: 16
cdr3_nt: TGTGCCAGCAGCCAAGGTCAGGGGCTTAGTCAGCCCCAGCATTTT; cdr3_aa: CASSQGQGLSQPQHF; j_call: TRBJ1-5; clone_size: NA; d_call: NA; v_call: TRBV4-2; cdr3_length: 15
cdr3_nt: TGCAGCGTTCAAGGTTGGACTAGCGGGGTTCTTAGCACAGATACGCAGTATTTT; cdr3_aa: CSVQGWTSGVLSTDTQYF; j_call: TRBJ2-3; clone_size: NA; d_call: TRBD2; v_call: TRBV29-1; cdr3_length: 18
cdr3_nt: TGTGCCAGCAGCCCCCGGAGGAGGTACGAGCAGTACTTC; cdr3_aa: CASSPRRRYEQYF; j_call: TRBJ2-7; clone_size: many; d_call: NA; v_call: TRBV11-2; cdr3_length: 13
cdr3_nt: TGTGCCAGCAGCCGCATCTCAAATGTTTACACTGAAGCTTTCTTT; cdr3_aa: CASSRISNVYTEAFF; j_call: TRBJ1-1; clone_size: many; d_call: NA; v_call: TRBV11-1; cdr3_length: 15
cdr3_nt: TGTGCCTGGACCGAGGGGGCGGGTACCGGGGAGCTGTTTTTT; cdr3_aa: CAWTEGAGTGELFF; j_call: TRBJ2-2; clone_size: many; d_call: TRBD1; v_call: TRBV30; cdr3_length: 14
cdr3_nt: TGCAGTGCTAGAGATGTATTAGAGCGGACGTCTCGCTATGGCTACACCTTC; cdr3_aa: CSARDVLERTSRYGYTF; j_call: TRBJ1-2; clone_size: once; d_call: NA; v_call: TRBV20-1; cdr3_length: 17
cdr3_nt: TGTGCCAGCAGTTTGCTTCGGGGAGGGGTATCCTACAATGAGCAGTTCTTC; cdr3_aa: CASSLLRGGVSYNEQFF; j_call: TRBJ2-1; clone_size: many; d_call: TRBD2; v_call: TRBV12-3/TRBV12-4; cdr3_length: 17
cdr3_nt: TGTGCCAGCAGCTTAGAGGCGTACCAAGAGACCCAGTACTTC; cdr3_aa: CASSLEAYQETQYF; j_call: TRBJ2-5; clone_size: many; d_call: NA; v_call: TRBV7-8; cdr3_length: 14